This T cell receptor beta chain was profiled in a study of cytomegalovirus exposure and HLA in healthy donors. Findings and caveats of the study: Likely technical artifact: a cluster of highly shared sequence variants.

In the PCR, 60 Vbeta and 13 Jbeta primers were used. Profiled with immunoSEQ multiplex PCR; TCRdb holds only in-frame clones, not every one. The sample has some 130,000 clones, 65% to 80% seen once. For this clone: Its antigen remains unknown.

The donors (healthy individuals) were bone marrow donors. CDR3 length: 12 residues. This TCR came from a human donor in good health. Specimen: PBMCs. V is TRBV21-1 and J is TRBJ2-3; the D call TRBD2 from the table was never checked on the DNA. TRBV21-1 is reported as a pseudogene. The chain's CDR3 is CASEDCSDTQYF. The CDR3 nucleotides are TGTGCCAGCGAGGACTGTTCAGATACGCAGTATTTT.